Below are 9 T cell receptor beta chains sequenced from a single sample in a study of T cells after yellow fever vaccination. TCRdb itself ran the 5' RACE reads through MiXCR, one entry per CDR3 protein. This table holds around 530,000 distinct CDR3 sequences, around 17% found once. Source: PBMCs, taken less than 6 days after the first yellow fever vaccination. Receptors originate from a young man who received the YFV17D yellow fever vaccine.

This clonotype occurred many times. The chain combines TRBV20-1 with TRBJ2-4, with TRBD1 matching over 9 bases. Germline lookup yields CDR1 DFQATT and CDR2 SNEGSKA (reference sequence). This CDR3 has 15 residues. V shed 0 bases and J 7 bases; nucleotides not matched to a gene: 7. The CDR3 region has the DNA TGCAGTGCTAGAGATTGGGGACAGGGTATGAACATTCAGTACTTC. The encoded protein is CSARDWGQGMNIQYF.

The chain joins TRBV3-1 to TRBJ1-2; D might be TRBD1 (5 bases). The ends were cut back, 3 bases at V and 4 bases at J, with 15 bases in the middle. The CDR3 is 15 residues long. Germline V CDR1 and CDR2: LGHDT, YNNKEL (reference sequence). CDR3 in DNA: TGTGCCAGCAGCCACCCAAACGGGGGACTCTATGGCTACACCTTC. It is translated as CASSHPNGGLYGYTF.

The CDR3 DNA reads TGTGCCAGCAGCTTTGGGGTTAGTGAAAAACTGTTTTTT. It yields the protein CASSFGVSEKLFF. This chain links TRBV7-2 with TRBJ1-4; D gene ambiguous. Between the trimmed V and J ends, which lost 3 bases and 7 bases, there was a span of 9 bases. Per germline, CDR1 SGHTA and CDR2 FQGNSA. The CDR3 is made up of 13 amino acids. The full variable domain, in which reference TRBV7-2 and TRBJ1-4 provide the parts outside the CDR3, is GAGVSQSPSNKVTEKGKDVELRCDPISGHTALYWYRQSLGQGLEFLIYFQGNSAPDKSGLPSDRFSAERTGGSVSTLTIQRTQQEDSAVYLCASSFGVSEKLFFGSGTQLSVL.

This clonotype was detected a few times. The V gene is TRBV30, the J gene TRBJ2-7, with TRBD1 matching over 7 bases. The CDR3 is 15 amino acids. In germline, CDR1 is GTSNPN, CDR2 SVGIG (reference sequence). J gave up 0 bases and V 2 bases, and 7 bases lay outside the gene matches. The CDR3 nucleotides read TGTGCCTGGAGTACCGGGACAGTCAACTCCTACGAGCAGTACTTC. Translating it yields CAWSTGTVNSYEQYF.

The chain joins TRBV5-1 to TRBJ2-3, with 8 bases matching TRBD2. Germline values: CDR1 SGHRS, CDR2 YFSETQ. The trim removed 0 bases at V and 2 bases at J, leaving 5 bases unmatched. This CDR3 contains 16 residues. The CDR3 loop reads CASSLEVSGATDTQYF. The CDR3 coding sequence is TGCGCCAGCAGCTTGGAGGTTAGCGGGGCCACAGATACGCAGTATTTT.

This sequence joins TRBV12-5 and TRBJ2-1; D may be TRBD1 (6 bases). CDR1 LGHNT and CDR2 FRNRAP come from the germline V gene. Trimming shortened V by 6 bases and J by 0 bases, and 24 bases separated the two germline ends. CDR3 length equals 19 residues. The CDR3 sequence: CASGRAFGTPLSSYNEQFF. CDR3 DNA: TGTGCTAGTGGCCGGGCCTTTGGGACACCACTTAGCTCCTACAATGAGCAGTTCTTC.

The gene calls are TRBV28 and TRBJ1-2; 9 bases are a match to TRBD1. Germline CDR1 and CDR2: MDHEN and SYDVKM. The length of the CDR3 is 17 residues. The V gene end was trimmed by 4 bases and the J gene end by 4 bases; junction bases not matched to a gene: 13. CDR3 residues: CASSSSLRDRVFYGYTF. CDR3 bases: TGTGCCAGCAGTTCCTCCCTCCGGGACAGGGTGTTCTATGGCTACACCTTC.

This clonotype was observed a few times. The chain recombines TRBV7-9 with TRBJ2-2, with 8 bases lining up with TRBD1. V gave up 6 bases and J gave up 3 bases; unmatched junction bases: 9. The germline gives CDR1 SEHNR, CDR2 FQNEAQ (reference sequence). The CDR3 runs to 16 residues. Here the CDR3 reads CASSTPGGVDTGELFF. DNA for the CDR3: TGTGCCAGCAGTACCCCAGGGGGCGTCGACACCGGGGAGCTGTTTTTT.

The gene calls are TRBV7-2 and TRBJ1-1; perhaps TRBD1 as D (6 bases). Trimming removed 2 bases at V and 3 bases at J, with 10 bases between. CDR3 length equals 14 residues. The V gene's germline CDR1 is SGHTA and CDR2 FQGNSA. The CDR3 loop is CASSLLHRDTEAFF. The CDR3 region has the DNA TGTGCCAGCAGCTTACTTCACAGGGACACTGAAGCTTTCTTT.